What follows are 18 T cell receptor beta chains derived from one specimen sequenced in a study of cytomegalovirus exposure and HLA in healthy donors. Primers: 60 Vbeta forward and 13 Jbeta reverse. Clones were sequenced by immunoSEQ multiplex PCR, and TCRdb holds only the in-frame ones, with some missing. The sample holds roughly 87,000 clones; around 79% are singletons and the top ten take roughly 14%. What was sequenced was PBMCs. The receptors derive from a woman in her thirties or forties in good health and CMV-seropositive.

CDR3 protein: CASSSPGEASYEQYF. The CDR3 bases are TGTGCCAGCAGTTCGCCAGGGGAAGCCTCCTACGAGCAGTACTTC. The V and J genes are TRBV6-6 and TRBJ2-7; possible D gene TRBD1, 6 bases. The length of the CDR3 is 15 residues. Trimming removed 4 bases from V and 0 bases from J, with 13 bases in between. Germline V gene sequence: CDR1 MNHNY, CDR2 SVGAGI (reference sequence).

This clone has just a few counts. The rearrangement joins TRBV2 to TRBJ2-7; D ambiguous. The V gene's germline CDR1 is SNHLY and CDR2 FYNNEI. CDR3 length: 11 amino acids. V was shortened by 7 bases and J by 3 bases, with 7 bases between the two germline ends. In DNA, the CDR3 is TGTGCCAGCACACACAGCTACGAGCAGTACTTC. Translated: CASTHSYEQYF.

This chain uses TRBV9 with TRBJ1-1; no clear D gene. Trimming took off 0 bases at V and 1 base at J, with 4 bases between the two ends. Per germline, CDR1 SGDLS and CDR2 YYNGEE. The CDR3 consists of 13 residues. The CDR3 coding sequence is TGTGCCAGCAGCGTAGTAAAGAACACTGAAGCTTTCTTT. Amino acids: CASSVVKNTEAFF.

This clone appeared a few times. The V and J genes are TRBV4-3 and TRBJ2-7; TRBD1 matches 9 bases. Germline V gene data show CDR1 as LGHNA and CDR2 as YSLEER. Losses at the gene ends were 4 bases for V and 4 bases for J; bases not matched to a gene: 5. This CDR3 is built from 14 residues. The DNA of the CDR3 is TGCGCCAGCAGCCCCGGGACAGGGAAATACGAGCAGTACTTC. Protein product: CASSPGTGKYEQYF.

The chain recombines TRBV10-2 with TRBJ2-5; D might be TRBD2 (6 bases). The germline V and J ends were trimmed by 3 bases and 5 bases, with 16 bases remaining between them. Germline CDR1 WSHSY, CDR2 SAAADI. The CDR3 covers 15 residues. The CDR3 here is CASSDLRDPRETQYF. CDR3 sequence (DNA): TGCGCCAGCAGTGATTTGCGGGACCCCCGGGAGACCCAGTACTTC.

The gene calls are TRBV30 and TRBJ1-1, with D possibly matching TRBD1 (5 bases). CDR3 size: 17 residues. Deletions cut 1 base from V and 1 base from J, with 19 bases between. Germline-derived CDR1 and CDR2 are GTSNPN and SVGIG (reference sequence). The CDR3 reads CAWSGGVKGYENTEAFF. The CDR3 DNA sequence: TGTGCCTGGAGTGGAGGAGTTAAGGGGTATGAGAACACTGAAGCTTTCTTT.

The CDR3: CASSEHPTGGTEAFF. CDR3 DNA: TGTGCCAGCAGTGAGCACCCCACGGGGGGGACTGAAGCTTTCTTT. This chain uses TRBV25-1 with TRBJ1-1, with a tentative D call TRBD1 (5 bases). Germline V gives CDR1 MGHDK, CDR2 SYGVNS. The CDR3 has 15 amino acids. Trimming removed 3 bases at V and 5 bases at J, with 16 bases between.

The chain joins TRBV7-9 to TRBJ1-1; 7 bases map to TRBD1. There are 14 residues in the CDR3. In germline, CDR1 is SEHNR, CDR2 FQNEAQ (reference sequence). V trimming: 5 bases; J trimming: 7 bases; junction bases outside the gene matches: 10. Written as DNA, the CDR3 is TGTGCCAGCAGCCTAAAGGGGGCACCGGATGAAGCTTTCTTT. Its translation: CASSLKGAPDEAFF.

The CDR3 loop is CASKMGGFSTGEQYF. CDR3 coding DNA: TGCGCCAGCAAAATGGGGGGGTTTAGCACAGGGGAGCAGTACTTC. The chain combines TRBV5-1 with TRBJ2-7; possible D gene TRBD2, 7 bases. The CDR3 runs to 15 residues. CDR1 is SGHRS and CDR2 is YFSETQ in the germline V gene. The V and J ends lost 6 bases and 7 bases respectively, with 23 bases between them.

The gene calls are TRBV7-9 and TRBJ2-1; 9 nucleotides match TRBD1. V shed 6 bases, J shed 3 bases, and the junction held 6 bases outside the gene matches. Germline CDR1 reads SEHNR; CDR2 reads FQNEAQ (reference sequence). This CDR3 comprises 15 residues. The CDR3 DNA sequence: TGTGCCAGCAGTCCGACAGGGGGGAGCTACAATGAGCAGTTCTTC. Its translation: CASSPTGGSYNEQFF.

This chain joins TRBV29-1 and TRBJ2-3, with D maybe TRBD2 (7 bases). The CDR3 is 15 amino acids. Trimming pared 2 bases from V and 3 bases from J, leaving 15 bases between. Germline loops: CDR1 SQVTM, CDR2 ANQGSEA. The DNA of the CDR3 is TGCAGCGTTGAAAGGGGGGGCCGGGTTACAGATACGCAGTATTTT. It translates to CSVERGGRVTDTQYF.

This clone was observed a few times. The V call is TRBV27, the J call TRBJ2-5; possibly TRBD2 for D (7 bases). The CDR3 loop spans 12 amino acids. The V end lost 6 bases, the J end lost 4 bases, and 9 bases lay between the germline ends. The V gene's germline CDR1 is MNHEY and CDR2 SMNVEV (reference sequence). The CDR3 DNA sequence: TGTGCCAGCAGAGGGGGGGGAGAGACCCAGTACTTC. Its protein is CASRGGGETQYF.

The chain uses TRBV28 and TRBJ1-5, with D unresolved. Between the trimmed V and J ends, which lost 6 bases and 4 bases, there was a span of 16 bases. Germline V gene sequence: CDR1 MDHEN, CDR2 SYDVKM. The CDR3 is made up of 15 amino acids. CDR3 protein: CASSGRAGGNQPQHF. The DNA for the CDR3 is TGTGCCAGCAGCGGACGGGCGGGAGGGAATCAGCCCCAGCATTTT.

Here the CDR3 DNA reads TGCAGCGTTGGTGGTCTTCGGGACATTCAGTACTTC. This translates into CSVGGLRDIQYF. The chain joins TRBV29-1 to TRBJ2-4, with D uncertain. CDR3 length: 12 residues. The V and J ends lost 4 bases and 8 bases respectively, with 12 bases between them. Per germline, CDR1 SQVTM and CDR2 ANQGSEA. Using reference TRBV29-1 and TRBJ2-4 for the parts outside the CDR3, the full variable domain is SAVISQKPSRDICQRGTSLTIQCQVDSQVTMMFWYRQQPGQSLTLIATANQGSEATYESGFVIDKFPISRPNLTFSTLTVSNMSPEDSSIYLCSVGGLRDIQYFGAGTRLSVL.

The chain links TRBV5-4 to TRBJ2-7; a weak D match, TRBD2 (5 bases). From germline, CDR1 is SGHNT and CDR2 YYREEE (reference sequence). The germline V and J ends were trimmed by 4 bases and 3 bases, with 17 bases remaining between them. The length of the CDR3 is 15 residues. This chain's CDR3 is CASSQGRRLSYEQYF. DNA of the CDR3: TGTGCCAGCAGCCAAGGGAGACGGCTAAGCTACGAGCAGTACTTC.

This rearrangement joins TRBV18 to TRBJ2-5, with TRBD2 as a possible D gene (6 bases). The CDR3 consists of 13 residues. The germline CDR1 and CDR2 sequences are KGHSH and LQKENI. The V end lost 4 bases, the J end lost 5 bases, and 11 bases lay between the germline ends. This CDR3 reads CASSLGRGETQYF. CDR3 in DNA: TGTGCCAGCTCACTTGGTCGGGGGGAGACCCAGTACTTC.

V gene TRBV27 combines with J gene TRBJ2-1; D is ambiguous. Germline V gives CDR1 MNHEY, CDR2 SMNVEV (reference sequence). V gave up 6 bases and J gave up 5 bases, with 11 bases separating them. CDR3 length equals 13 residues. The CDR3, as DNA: TGTGCCAGCAGCTTCCTAGGCGACAATGAGCAGTTCTTC. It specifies CASSFLGDNEQFF.

CDR3 coding DNA: TGTGCCAGCAGTTCCAGGGGGATTTACAATGAGCAGTTCTTC. Residues: CASSSRGIYNEQFF. The gene calls are TRBV27 and TRBJ2-1; TRBD1 agrees at 7 bases. Losses at the gene ends were 4 bases for V and 4 bases for J; bases not matched to a gene: 4. Germline assignment: CDR1 MNHEY and CDR2 SMNVEV (reference sequence). The CDR3 sequence is 14 residues long.